The sequence of this T cell receptor (beta chain) was determined in a study of shared clonotypes between healthy human individuals. Findings of the study overall: Roughly 5% of naive CD4 clonotypes were common to a few donors. Researchers sampled blood only, noting tissue repertoires likely differ.

Clones were sequenced by immunoSEQ multiplex PCR, and TCRdb holds only the in-frame ones, with some missing. The data hold hundreds of thousands of clones, with roughly 98% observed a single time. The naive CD8 subset, CD45RO-negative cells positively selected for CCR7, excluded terminally differentiated effector memory CD45RA+ cells. This clone was seen once. Its antigen remains unknown. The germline gives CDR1 MNHEY, CDR2 SVGAGI. The length of the CDR3 is 11 residues. Trimming removed 4 bases at V and 8 bases at J, with 6 bases between. This sequence was found in a man aged 30 to 45 in good health. The chain combines TRBV6-5 with TRBJ2-1, with D possibly being TRBD1 (5 bases). Sequencing was carried out using naive CD8+ T cells sorted from blood. The CDR3, as DNA: TGTGCCAGCAGTTTGGGGCATGAGCAGTTCTTC. This sequence encodes CASSLGHEQFF.